This T cell receptor (beta chain) was observed in a study of cytomegalovirus exposure and HLA in healthy donors (dated by TCRdb to 2016 to 2017). Background for the entire study: A later analysis indicated that the 110 or so validation repertoires were generated on the platform also employed for the roughly 720 repertoires of the first cohort. The study aimed to test whether signatures of past pathogen exposure could be identified by cataloging public T cell receptors. Along with the approximately 700-subject first cohort, a separate validation cohort of around 110 different subjects was used. To predict cytomegalovirus infection status, the study combined high-throughput TCR immunosequencing, statistical association of individual TCRs with disease status, and machine learning. Results and caveats for the whole study, not just this receptor: In vitro tests confirmed that three of the cytomegalovirus-associated TCR beta chains recognize cytomegalovirus antigens. Most TCR sequences were seen in very few donors, while some public TCRs were found in many individuals. It was suggested by the authors that the approach could potentially be generalized to other disease states and immunological phenotypes. In the study, 150 to 200 TCR beta chains were listed as associated with cytomegalovirus. A later analysis had no HLA typing for the validation cohort, so co-occurrence there was scored across all 120 repertoires. In a later analysis, TCRs clustered in the first cohort were found to also tend to co-occur in the roughly 120 validation repertoires, with over 90% of cluster scores above 0. In both the original and validation cohorts, the classifier was reported to diagnose cytomegalovirus status with high specificity and sensitivity.

About this clone: Its antigen is currently not known. No base-level quality is on record; no much larger clone is a single base apart.

The library was made by the immunoSEQ multiplex PCR assay. The source study handled its data this way. To diagnose cytomegalovirus status from the catalog of TCR beta chain sequences, a statistical classification framework was built. TCRdb re-hosts the immuneACCESS table, in-frame sequences only. Its copies lack some clones; in the studies checked, an unresolved V gene accounts for under half of them, and the cause for the rest is not known. Clonal size and the V and J genes are those of that table, whereas D and trimming came from the DNA. The sample table contains 92,000 or so clones; only one count was recorded for about 96% of them. The top ten clonotypes cover over 0.7% of the sample. The V end gives up 7 bases and the J end 3 bases, leaving 11 bases in the junction not matched to a gene. Reading the germline V gene gives CDR1 MDHEN and CDR2 SYDVKM. The CDR3, cysteine through phenylalanine, is 15 amino acids long. CDR3 DNA only is kept here, 45 bases in frame from base 1.

The donors belonged to the validation cohort of approximately 130 subjects, which was separate from the 666-subject first cohort. Source material: PBMCs. The receptor's source is a man younger than 35 in good health and CMV-seronegative. In this chain, TRBV28 is recombined with TRBJ1-2; TRBD1 lines up with 7 middle nucleotides. The CDR3 region reads CASTPPRGFDYGYTF. The sequenced DNA is TGTGCCAGCACCCCCCCCAGGGGGTTTGACTATGGCTACACCTTC.